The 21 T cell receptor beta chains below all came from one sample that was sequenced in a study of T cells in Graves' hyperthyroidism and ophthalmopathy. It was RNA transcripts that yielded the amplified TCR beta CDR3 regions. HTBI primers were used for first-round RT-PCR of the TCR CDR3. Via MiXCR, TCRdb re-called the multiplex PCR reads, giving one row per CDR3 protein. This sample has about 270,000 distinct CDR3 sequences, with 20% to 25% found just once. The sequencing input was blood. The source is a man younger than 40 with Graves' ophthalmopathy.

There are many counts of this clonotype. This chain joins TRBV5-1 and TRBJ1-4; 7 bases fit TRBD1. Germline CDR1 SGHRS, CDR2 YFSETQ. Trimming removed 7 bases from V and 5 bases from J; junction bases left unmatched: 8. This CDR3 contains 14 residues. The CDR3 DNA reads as TGCGCCAGCGGACCGACAGGGTGGAATGAAAAACTGTTTTTT. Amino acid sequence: CASGPTGWNEKLFF.

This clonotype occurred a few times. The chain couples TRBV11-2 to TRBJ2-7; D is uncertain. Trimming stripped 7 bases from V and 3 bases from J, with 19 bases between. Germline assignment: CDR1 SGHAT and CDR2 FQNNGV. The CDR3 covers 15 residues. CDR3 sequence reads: CASTLEAGFLYEQYF. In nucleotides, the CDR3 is TGTGCCAGCACCCTTGAGGCAGGATTCCTCTACGAGCAGTACTTC. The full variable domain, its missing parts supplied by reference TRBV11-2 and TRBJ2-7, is EAGVAQSPRYKIIEKRQSVAFWCNPISGHATLYWYQQILGQGPKLLIQFQNNGVVDDSQLPKDRFSAERLKGVDSTLKIQPAKLEDSAVYLCASTLEAGFLYEQYFGPGTRLTVT.

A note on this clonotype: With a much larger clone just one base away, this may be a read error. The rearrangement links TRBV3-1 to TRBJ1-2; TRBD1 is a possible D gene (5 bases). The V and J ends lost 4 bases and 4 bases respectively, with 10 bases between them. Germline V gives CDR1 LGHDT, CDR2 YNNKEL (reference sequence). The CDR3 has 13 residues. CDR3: CASSRGEGYGYTF. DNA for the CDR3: TGTGCCAGCAGCCGGGGCGAGGGCTATGGCTACACCTTC.

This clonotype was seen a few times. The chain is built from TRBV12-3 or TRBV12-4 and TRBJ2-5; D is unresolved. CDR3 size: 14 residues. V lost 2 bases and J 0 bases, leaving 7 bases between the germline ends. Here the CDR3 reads CASSLSSHQETQYF. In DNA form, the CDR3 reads TGTGCCAGCAGTTTATCGAGCCACCAAGAGACCCAGTACTTC.

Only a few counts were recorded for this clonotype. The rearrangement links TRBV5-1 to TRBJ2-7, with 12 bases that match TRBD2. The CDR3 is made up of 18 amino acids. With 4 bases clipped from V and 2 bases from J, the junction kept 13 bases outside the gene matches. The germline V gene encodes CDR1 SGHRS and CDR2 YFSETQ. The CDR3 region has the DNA TGCGCCAGCAGCCCCGTATCTAGCGGGAGGGATTCCACCTACGAGCAGTACTTC. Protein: CASSPVSSGRDSTYEQYF.

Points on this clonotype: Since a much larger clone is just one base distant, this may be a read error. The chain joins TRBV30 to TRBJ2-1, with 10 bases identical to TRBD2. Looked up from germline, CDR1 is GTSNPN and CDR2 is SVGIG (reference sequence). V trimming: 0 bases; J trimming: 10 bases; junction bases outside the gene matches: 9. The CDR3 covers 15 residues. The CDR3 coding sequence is TGTGCCTGGAGTGTAGAGGGTAGCGGGAGGTGGGAGCAGTTCTTC. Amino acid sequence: CAWSVEGSGRWEQFF.

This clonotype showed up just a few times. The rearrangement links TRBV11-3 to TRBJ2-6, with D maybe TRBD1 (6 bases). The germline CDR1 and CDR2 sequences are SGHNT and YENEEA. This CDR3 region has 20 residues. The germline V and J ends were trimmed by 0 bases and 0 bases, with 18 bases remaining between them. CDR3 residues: CASSLELVRQAYSGANVLTF. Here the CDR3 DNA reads TGTGCCAGCAGCTTAGAGCTTGTGCGACAGGCTTACTCTGGGGCCAACGTCCTGACTTTC.

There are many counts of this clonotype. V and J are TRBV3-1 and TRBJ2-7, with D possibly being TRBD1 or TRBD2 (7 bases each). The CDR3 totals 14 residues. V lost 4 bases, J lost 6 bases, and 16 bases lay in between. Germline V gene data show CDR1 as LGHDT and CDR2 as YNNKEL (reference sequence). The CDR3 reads CASSLRQGGGEQYF. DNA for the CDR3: TGTGCCAGCAGCCTTAGACAGGGAGGGGGCGAGCAGTACTTC.

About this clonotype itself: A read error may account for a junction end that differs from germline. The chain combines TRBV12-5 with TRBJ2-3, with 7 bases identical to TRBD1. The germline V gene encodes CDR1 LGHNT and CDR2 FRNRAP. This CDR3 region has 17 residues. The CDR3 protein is CAGGPPARQGFTDTQYF. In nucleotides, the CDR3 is TGTGCTGGTGGTCCCCCCGCCCGACAGGGATTCACAGATACGCAGTATTTT.

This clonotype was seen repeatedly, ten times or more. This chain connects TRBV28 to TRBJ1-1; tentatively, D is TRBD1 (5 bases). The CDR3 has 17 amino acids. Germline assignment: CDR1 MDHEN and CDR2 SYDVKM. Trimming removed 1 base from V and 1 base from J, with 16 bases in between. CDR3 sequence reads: CASSLYVPGLPNTEAFF. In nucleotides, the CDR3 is TGTGCCAGCAGTTTATACGTACCGGGACTCCCGAACACTGAAGCTTTCTTT.

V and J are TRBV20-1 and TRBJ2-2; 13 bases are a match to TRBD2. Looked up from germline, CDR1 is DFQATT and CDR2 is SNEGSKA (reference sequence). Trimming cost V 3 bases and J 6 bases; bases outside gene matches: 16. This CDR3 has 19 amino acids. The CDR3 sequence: CSASRDRLAGGTMAGELFF. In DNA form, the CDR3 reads TGCAGTGCTAGTCGTGACCGACTAGCGGGAGGCACCATGGCCGGGGAGCTGTTTTTT.

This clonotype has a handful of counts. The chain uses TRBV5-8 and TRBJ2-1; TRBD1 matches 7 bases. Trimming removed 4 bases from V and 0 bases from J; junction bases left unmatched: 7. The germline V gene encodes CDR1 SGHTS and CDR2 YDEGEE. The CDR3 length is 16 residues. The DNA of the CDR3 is TGTGCCAGCAGCCCTCAGGGGGTCCGCTCCTACAATGAGCAGTTCTTC. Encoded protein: CASSPQGVRSYNEQFF.

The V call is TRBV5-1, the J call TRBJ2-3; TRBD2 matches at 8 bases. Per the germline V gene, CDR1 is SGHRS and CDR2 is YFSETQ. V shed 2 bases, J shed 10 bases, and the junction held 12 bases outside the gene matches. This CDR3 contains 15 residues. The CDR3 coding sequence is TGCGCCAGCAGCTTATCGGGACTAGTGCCGGATGCGCAGTATTTT. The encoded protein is CASSLSGLVPDAQYF.

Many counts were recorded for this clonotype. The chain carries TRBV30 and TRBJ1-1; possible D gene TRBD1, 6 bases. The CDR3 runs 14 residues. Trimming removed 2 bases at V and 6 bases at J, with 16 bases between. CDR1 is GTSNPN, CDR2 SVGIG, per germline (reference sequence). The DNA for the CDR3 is TGTGCCTGGAGTCATTCGGGGGCGCGGTCTGAAGCTTTCTTT. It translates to CAWSHSGARSEAFF.

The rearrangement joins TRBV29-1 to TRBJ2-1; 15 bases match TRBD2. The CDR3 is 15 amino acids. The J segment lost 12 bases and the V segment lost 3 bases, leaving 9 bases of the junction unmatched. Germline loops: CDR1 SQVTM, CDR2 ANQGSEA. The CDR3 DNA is TGCAGCGTTGAGGGACTAGCGGGAGGTCCCTTGGGGCAGTTCTTC. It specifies CSVEGLAGGPLGQFF.

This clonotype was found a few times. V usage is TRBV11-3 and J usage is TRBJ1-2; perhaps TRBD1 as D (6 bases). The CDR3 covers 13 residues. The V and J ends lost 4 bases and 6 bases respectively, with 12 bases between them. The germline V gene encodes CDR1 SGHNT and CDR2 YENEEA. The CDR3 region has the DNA TGTGCCAGCAGCTCACAGGGATCCCATGGCTACACCTTC. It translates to CASSSQGSHGYTF.

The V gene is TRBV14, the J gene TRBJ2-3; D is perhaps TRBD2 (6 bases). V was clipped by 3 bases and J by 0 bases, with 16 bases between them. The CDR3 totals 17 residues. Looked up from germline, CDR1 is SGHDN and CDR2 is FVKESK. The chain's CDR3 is CASSHLSGRGSTDTQYF. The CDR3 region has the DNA TGTGCCAGCAGCCATCTTTCCGGGCGGGGTAGCACAGATACGCAGTATTTT.

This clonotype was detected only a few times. The chain's CDR3 is CASSEFHRGPGELFF. CDR3 nucleotides: TGTGCCAGCAGTGAATTCCACAGGGGCCCCGGGGAGCTGTTTTTT. The rearrangement links TRBV2 to TRBJ2-2; TRBD1 agrees at 7 bases. The CDR3 has 15 amino acids. J lost 6 bases, V lost 2 bases, and 6 bases had no gene match. CDR1 SNHLY and CDR2 FYNNEI come from the germline V gene.

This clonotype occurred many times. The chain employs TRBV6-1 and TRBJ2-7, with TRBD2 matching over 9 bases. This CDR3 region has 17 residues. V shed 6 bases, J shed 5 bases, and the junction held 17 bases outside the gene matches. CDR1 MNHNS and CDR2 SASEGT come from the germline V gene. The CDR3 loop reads CASRLNSGRSVRHEQYF. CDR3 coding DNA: TGTGCCAGCAGGCTCAATAGCGGGAGATCGGTTCGCCACGAGCAGTACTTC.

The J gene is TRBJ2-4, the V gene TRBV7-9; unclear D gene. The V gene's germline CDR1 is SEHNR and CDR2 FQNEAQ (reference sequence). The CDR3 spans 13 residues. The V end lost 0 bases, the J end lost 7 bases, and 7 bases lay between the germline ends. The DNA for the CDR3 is TGTGCCAGCAGCTTAGCTCTGGACAACATTCAGTACTTC. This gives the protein CASSLALDNIQYF.

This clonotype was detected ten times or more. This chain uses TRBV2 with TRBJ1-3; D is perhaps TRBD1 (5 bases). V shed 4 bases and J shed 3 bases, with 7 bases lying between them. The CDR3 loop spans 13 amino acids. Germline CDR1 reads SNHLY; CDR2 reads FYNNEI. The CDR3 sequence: CASSVRVGNTIYF. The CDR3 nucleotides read TGTGCCAGCAGTGTCAGGGTTGGAAACACCATATATTTT.